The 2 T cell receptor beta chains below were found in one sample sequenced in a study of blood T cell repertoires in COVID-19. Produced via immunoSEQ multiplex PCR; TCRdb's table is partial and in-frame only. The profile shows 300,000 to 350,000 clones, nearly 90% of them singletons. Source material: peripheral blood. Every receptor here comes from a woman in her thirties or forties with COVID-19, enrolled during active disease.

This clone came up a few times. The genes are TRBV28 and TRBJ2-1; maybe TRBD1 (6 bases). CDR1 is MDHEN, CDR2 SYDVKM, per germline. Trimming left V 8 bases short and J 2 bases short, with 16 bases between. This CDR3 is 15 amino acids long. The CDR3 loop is CASFSGTSTYNEQFF. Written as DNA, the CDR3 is TGTGCCAGCTTCTCCGGGACATCCACCTACAATGAGCAGTTCTTC. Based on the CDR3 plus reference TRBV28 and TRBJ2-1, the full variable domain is DVKVTQSSRYLVKRTGEKVFLECVQDMDHENMFWYRQDPGLGLRLIYFSYDVKMKEKGDIPEGYSVSREKKERFSLILESASTNQTSMYLCASFSGTSTYNEQFFGPGTRLTVL.

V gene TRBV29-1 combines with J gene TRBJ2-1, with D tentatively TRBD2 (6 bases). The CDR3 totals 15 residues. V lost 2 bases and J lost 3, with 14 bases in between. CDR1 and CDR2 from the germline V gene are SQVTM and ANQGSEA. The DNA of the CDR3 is TGCAGCGTTGAATCTCCGCGGGGTCGCTACAATGAGCAGTTCTTC. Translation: CSVESPRGRYNEQFF.